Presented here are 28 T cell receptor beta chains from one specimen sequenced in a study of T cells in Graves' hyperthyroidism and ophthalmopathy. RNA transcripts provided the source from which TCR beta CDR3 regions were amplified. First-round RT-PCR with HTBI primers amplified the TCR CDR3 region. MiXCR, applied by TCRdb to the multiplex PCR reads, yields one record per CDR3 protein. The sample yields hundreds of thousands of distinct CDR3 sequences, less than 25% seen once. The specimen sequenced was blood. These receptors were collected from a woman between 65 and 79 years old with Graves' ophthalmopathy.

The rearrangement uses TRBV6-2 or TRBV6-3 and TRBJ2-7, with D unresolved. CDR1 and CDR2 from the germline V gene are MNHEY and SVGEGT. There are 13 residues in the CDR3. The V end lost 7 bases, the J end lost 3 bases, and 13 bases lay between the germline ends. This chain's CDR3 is CASKSPGDYEQYF. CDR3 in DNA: TGTGCCAGCAAAAGCCCCGGAGACTACGAGCAGTACTTC.

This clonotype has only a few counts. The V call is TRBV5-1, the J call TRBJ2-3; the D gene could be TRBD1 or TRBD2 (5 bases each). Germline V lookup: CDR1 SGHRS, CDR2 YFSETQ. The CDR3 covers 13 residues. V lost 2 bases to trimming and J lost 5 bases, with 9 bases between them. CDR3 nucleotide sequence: TGCGCCAGCAGCTTCCCTGGGGGAGATACGCAGTATTTT. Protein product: CASSFPGGDTQYF.

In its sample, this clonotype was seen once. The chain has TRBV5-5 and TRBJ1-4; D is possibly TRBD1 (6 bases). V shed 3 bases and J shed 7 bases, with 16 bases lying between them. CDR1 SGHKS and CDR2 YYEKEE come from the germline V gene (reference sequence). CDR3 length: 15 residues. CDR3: CASSSDGGMGEKLFF. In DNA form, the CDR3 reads TGTGCCAGCAGCTCAGACGGGGGCATGGGTGAAAAACTGTTTTTT.

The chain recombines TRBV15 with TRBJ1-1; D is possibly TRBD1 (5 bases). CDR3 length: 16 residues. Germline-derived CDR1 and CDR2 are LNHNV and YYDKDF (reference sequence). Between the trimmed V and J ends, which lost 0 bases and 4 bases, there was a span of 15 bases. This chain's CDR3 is CATSRDFYQGSTEAFF. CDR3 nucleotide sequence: TGTGCCACCAGCAGAGATTTCTACCAGGGATCCACTGAAGCTTTCTTT.

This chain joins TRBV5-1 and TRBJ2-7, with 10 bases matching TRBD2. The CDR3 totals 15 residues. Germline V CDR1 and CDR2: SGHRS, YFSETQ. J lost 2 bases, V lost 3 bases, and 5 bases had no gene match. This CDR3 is CASSSGTSVTYEQYF. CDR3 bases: TGCGCCAGCAGCTCCGGGACTAGCGTTACCTACGAGCAGTACTTC.

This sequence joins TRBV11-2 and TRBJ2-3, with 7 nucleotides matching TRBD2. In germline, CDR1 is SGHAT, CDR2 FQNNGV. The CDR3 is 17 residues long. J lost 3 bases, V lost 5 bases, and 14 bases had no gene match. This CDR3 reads CASSQGGGGARTDTQYF. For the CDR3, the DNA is TGTGCCAGCAGCCAGGGCGGGGGAGGCGCAAGGACAGATACGCAGTATTTT.

CDR3 protein: CASSLEASRDGELFF. CDR3 DNA: TGCGCCAGCAGCTTGGAGGCATCCCGAGACGGGGAGCTGTTTTTT. This rearrangement joins TRBV5-1 to TRBJ2-2; D gene unclear. CDR1 and CDR2 from the germline V gene are SGHRS and YFSETQ. The CDR3 runs to 15 residues. Trimming took 0 bases from V and 7 from J, leaving 13 bases between them.

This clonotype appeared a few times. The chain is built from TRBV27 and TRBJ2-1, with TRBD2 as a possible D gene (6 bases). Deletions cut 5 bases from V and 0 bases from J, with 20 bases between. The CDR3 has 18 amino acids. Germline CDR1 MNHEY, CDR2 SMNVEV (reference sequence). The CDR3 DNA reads TGTGCCAGCAGTACCCGTTTATCCTCCGGGAGCTCCTACAATGAGCAGTTCTTC. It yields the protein CASSTRLSSGSSYNEQFF.

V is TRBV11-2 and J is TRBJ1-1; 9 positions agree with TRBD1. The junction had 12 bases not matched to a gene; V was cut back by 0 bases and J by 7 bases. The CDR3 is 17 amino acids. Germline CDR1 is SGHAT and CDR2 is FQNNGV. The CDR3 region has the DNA TGTGCCAGCAGCTTAGAGGGGTACAGGGGGCGCAGGGTTGAAGCTTTCTTT. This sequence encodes CASSLEGYRGRRVEAFF.

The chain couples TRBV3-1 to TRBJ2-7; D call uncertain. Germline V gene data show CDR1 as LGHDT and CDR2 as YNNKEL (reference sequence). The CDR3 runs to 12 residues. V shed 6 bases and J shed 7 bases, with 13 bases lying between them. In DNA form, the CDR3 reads TGTGCCAGCAGTCTGAACCTGGGGGAGCAGTACTTC. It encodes CASSLNLGEQYF.

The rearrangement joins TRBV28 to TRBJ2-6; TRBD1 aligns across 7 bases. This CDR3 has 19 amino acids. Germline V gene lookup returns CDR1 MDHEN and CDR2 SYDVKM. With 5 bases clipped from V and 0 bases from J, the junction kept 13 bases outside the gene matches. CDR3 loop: CASSPWIRDRVSGANVLTF. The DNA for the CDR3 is TGTGCCAGCAGTCCGTGGATCCGAGACAGGGTCTCTGGGGCCAACGTCCTGACTTTC. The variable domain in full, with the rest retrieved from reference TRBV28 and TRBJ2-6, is DVKVTQSSRYLVKRTGEKVFLECVQDMDHENMFWYRQDPGLGLRLIYFSYDVKMKEKGDIPEGYSVSREKKERFSLILESASTNQTSMYLCASSPWIRDRVSGANVLTFGAGSRLTVL.

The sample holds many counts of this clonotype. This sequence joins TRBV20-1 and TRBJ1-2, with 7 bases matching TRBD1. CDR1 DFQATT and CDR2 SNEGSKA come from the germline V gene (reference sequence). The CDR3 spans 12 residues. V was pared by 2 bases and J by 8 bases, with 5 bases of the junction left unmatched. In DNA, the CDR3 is TGCAGTGCTAGAAGGGGGCTTGGAGGCTACACCTTC. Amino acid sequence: CSARRGLGGYTF.

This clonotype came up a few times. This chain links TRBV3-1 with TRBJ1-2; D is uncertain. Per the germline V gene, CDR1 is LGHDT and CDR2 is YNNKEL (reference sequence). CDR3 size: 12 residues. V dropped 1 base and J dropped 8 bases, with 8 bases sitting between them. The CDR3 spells CASSQVGRGYTF. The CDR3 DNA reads TGTGCCAGCAGCCAAGTCGGTCGCGGCTACACCTTC.

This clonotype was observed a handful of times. The CDR3 sequence: CASSLSAAGDTDTQYF. Here the CDR3 DNA reads TGTGCCAGCAGTTTATCTGCAGCGGGGGACACAGATACGCAGTATTTT. The chain recombines TRBV28 with TRBJ2-3, with 8 bases lining up with TRBD2. The CDR3 loop spans 16 amino acids. The J segment lost 2 bases and the V segment lost 1 base, leaving 5 bases of the junction unmatched. Germline assignment: CDR1 MDHEN and CDR2 SYDVKM.

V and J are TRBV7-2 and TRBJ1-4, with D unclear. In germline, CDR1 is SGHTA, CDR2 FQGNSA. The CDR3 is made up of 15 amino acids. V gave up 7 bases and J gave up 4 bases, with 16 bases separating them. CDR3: CASNPSSGDNEKLFF. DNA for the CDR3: TGTGCCAGCAACCCTAGCTCAGGTGATAATGAAAAACTGTTTTTT.

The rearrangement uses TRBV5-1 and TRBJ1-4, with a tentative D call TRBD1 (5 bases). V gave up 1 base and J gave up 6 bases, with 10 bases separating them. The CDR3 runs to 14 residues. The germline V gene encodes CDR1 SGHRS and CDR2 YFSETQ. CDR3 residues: CASSLFATDEKLFF. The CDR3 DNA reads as TGCGCCAGCAGCTTGTTCGCGACAGATGAAAAACTGTTTTTT. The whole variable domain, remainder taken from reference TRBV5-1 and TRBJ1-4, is KAGVTQTPRYLIKTRGQQVTLSCSPISGHRSVSWYQQTPGQGLQFLFEYFSETQRNKGNFPGRFSGRQFSNSRSEMNVSTLELGDSALYLCASSLFATDEKLFFGSGTQLSVL.

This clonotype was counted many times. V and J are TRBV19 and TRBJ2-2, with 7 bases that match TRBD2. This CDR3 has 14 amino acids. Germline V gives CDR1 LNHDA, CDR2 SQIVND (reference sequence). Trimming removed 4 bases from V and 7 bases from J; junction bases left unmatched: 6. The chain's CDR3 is CASSSPLALGELFF. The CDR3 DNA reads TGTGCCAGTAGTAGCCCACTAGCGCTCGGGGAGCTGTTTTTT.

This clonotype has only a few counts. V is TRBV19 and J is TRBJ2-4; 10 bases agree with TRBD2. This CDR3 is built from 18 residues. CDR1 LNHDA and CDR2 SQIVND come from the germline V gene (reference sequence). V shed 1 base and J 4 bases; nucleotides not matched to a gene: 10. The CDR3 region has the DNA TGTGCCAGTAGTATAGGGACTAGCGGTCTCCCGGGGAAAAACATTCAGTACTTC. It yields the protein CASSIGTSGLPGKNIQYF.

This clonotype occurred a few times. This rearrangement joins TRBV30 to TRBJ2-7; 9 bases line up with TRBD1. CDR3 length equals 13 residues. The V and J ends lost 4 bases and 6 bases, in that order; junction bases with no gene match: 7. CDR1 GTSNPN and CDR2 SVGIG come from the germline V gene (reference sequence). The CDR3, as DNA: TGTGCCTGGATGGGACAGGGCTTCGGCGAGCAGTACTTC. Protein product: CAWMGQGFGEQYF.

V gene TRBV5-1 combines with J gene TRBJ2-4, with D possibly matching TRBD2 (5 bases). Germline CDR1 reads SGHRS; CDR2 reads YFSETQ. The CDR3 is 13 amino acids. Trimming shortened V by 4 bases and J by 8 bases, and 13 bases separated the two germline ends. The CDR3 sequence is CASSMPSTHIQYF. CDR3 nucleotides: TGCGCCAGCAGCATGCCTAGCACGCACATTCAGTACTTC.

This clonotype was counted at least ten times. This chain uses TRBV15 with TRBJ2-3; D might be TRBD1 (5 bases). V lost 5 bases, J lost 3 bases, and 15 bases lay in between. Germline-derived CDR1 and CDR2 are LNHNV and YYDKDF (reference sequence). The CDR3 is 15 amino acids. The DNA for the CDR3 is TGTGCCACCAGCCTCCGTAACAGGCCAACAGATACGCAGTATTTT. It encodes CATSLRNRPTDTQYF.

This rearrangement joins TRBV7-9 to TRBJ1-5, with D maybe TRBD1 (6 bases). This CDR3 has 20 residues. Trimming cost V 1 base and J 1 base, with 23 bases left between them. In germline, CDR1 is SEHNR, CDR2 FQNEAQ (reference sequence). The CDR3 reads CASSLGYAGALSGSNQPQHF. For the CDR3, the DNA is TGTGCCAGCAGCTTAGGGTATGCGGGGGCGCTTTCCGGGAGCAATCAGCCCCAGCATTTT.

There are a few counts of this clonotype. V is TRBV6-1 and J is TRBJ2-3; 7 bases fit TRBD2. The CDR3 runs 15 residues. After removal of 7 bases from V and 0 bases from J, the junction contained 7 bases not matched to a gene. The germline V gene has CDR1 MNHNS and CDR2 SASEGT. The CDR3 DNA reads TGTGCCAGCACCCTAGTCGGGGGGAGCACAGATACGCAGTATTTT. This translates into CASTLVGGSTDTQYF.

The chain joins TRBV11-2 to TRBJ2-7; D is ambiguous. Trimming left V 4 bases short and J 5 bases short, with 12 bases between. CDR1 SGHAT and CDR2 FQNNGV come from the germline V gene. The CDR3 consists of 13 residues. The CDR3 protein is CASSSLAAHEQYF. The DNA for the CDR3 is TGTGCCAGCAGCTCCCTGGCGGCCCACGAGCAGTACTTC. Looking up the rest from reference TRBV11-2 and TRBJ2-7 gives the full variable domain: EAGVAQSPRYKIIEKRQSVAFWCNPISGHATLYWYQQILGQGPKLLIQFQNNGVVDDSQLPKDRFSAERLKGVDSTLKIQPAKLEDSAVYLCASSSLAAHEQYFGPGTRLTVT.

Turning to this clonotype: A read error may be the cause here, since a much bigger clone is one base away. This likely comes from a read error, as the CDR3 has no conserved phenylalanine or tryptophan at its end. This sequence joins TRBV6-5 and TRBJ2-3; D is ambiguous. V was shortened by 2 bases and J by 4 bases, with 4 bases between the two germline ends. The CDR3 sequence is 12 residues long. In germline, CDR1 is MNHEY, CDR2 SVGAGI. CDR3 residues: CASSYPPDTQYY. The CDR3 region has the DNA TGTGCCAGCAGTTACCCACCAGATACGCAGTATTAT.

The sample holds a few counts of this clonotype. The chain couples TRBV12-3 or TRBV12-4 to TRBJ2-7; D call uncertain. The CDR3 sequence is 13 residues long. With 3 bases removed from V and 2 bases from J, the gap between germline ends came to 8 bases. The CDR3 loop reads CASSFGEPYEQYF. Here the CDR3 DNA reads TGTGCCAGCAGTTTCGGAGAACCCTACGAGCAGTACTTC.

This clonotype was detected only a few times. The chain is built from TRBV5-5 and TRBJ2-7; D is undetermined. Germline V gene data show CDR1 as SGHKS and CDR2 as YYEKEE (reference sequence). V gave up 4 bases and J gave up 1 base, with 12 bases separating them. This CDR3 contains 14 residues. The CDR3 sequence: CASSPWTVSYEQYF. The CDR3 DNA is TGTGCCAGCAGCCCGTGGACGGTATCCTACGAGCAGTACTTC.

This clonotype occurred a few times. The CDR3 DNA reads TGTGCCAGCCCTACAGGGGGCCCTGGAGGCTACACCTTC. Protein product: CASPTGGPGGYTF. V usage is TRBV2 and J usage is TRBJ1-2; TRBD1 agrees at 9 bases. CDR3 size: 13 residues. J lost 8 bases, V lost 8 bases, and 9 bases had no gene match. Per the germline V gene, CDR1 is SNHLY and CDR2 is FYNNEI.